The TCR beta chain under discussion was sequenced for a study of cytomegalovirus exposure and HLA in healthy donors. The study, taken as a whole, reports: In a later analysis, HLA-associated TCR beta chains were more clonally expanded than equally common others.

Regarding this clone: As yet, its antigen is unknown.

The primer mix had 60 Vbeta and 13 Jbeta primers. Sequencing was performed with immunoSEQ multiplex PCR; in TCRdb, only in-frame clones are kept and a portion is missing. The top ten hold 3% of the sample, which has some 100,000 clones, about four fifths seen once. There are 15 residues in the CDR3. Germline V CDR1 and CDR2: SGHTA, FQGNSA. V gave up 6 bases and J gave up 4 bases; unmatched junction bases: 6. The rearrangement joins TRBV7-2 to TRBJ2-1, with TRBD2 identical over 10 bases. The sequencing input was PBMCs. The sequence derives from a female donor in good health and CMV-seropositive. The CDR3 nucleotides are TGTGCCAGCAGTCGACTAGCGGGTGGGTACAATGAGCAGTTCTTC. Protein product: CASSRLAGGYNEQFF.